These 8 T cell receptor beta chains share one sample of origin, sequenced in a study of OX40 agonist ivuxolimab in advanced cancers. Profiling relied on immunoSEQ multiplex PCR, and the TCRdb table lists in-frame clones only, not all of them. The profile shows roughly 89,000 clones, 85% to 90% of them singletons. Source: CD4+ or CD8+ T cells sorted from blood, taken in a trial of the OX40 agonist ivuxolimab. These receptors all come from an adult with an advanced solid tumor such as melanoma, head and neck, liver or kidney cancer.

The chain carries TRBV19 and TRBJ1-3; 8 nucleotides align to TRBD1. Germline trimming cut 5 bases from V and 0 bases from J; bases unmatched to any gene: 15. The CDR3 sequence is 19 residues long. Germline loops: CDR1 LNHDA, CDR2 SQIVND (reference sequence). CDR3 amino acids: CASSPLRGQDFPSGNTIYF. In DNA form, the CDR3 reads TGTGCCAGTAGTCCCCTGAGGGGACAGGATTTCCCCTCTGGAAACACCATATATTTT.

The gene calls are TRBV4-2 and TRBJ1-1; possible D gene TRBD1, 6 bases. Trimming removed 0 bases from V and 10 bases from J, with 21 bases in between. In germline, CDR1 is LGHNA, CDR2 YNFKEQ. The CDR3 has 16 residues. The CDR3 is CASSQDPDGRDNRAFF. As DNA, the CDR3 is TGTGCCAGCAGCCAAGATCCAGATGGGCGGGACAACAGAGCTTTCTTT.

This clone was detected only a few times. The chain links TRBV7-2 to TRBJ2-1; TRBD2 matches 9 bases. Per the germline V gene, CDR1 is SGHTA and CDR2 is FQGNSA. After removal of 1 base from V and 0 bases from J, the junction contained 4 bases not matched to a gene. This CDR3 comprises 17 residues. CDR3 DNA: TGTGCCAGCAGCTTAGGGAGGCGGGAGGGCTCCTACAATGAGCAGTTCTTC. The encoded protein is CASSLGRREGSYNEQFF. Filled out from reference TRBV7-2 and TRBJ2-1, the complete variable domain reads GAGVSQSPSNKVTEKGKDVELRCDPISGHTALYWYRQSLGQGLEFLIYFQGNSAPDKSGLPSDRFSAERTGGSVSTLTIQRTQQEDSAVYLCASSLGRREGSYNEQFFGPGTRLTVL.

The chain has TRBV19 and TRBJ1-6; D uncertain. The V end lost 4 bases, the J end lost 8 bases, and 15 bases lay between the germline ends. Germline CDR1 LNHDA, CDR2 SQIVND (reference sequence). The CDR3 totals 15 residues. Here the CDR3 DNA reads TGTGCCAGTAGTACCGGCGTAGGGCGGGATTCACCCCTCCACTTT. It encodes CASSTGVGRDSPLHF.

V gene TRBV7-8 combines with J gene TRBJ1-6; D possibly corresponds to TRBD1 (5 bases). CDR1 and CDR2 (germline): SGHVS, FQNEAQ. V was pared by 4 bases and J by 9 bases, with 22 bases between. The CDR3 covers 17 residues. The CDR3 sequence is CASSSPSSTAMSSPLHF. For the CDR3, the DNA is TGTGCCAGCAGCTCCCCATCCTCGACAGCGATGAGTTCACCCCTCCACTTT.

V and J are TRBV11-2 and TRBJ2-7; TRBD1 matches 8 bases. From germline, CDR1 is SGHAT and CDR2 FQNNGV. J gave up 3 bases and V 9 bases, and 7 bases lay outside the gene matches. CDR3 length: 13 residues. CDR3 DNA sequence: TGTGCCAGTGCACAGGGGGTAGACTACGAGCAGTACTTC. Protein sequence: CASAQGVDYEQYF.

The rearrangement joins TRBV6-5 to TRBJ2-3, with TRBD2 matching over 12 bases. The germline V gene encodes CDR1 MNHEY and CDR2 SVGAGI. CDR3 size: 16 residues. Trimming cost V 4 bases and J 7 bases; bases outside gene matches: 9. The CDR3 coding sequence is TGTGCCAGCAGTTCCCGACTAGCGGGAGATTGGTATACGCAGTATTTT. Translating it yields CASSSRLAGDWYTQYF.

The chain links TRBV27 to TRBJ1-1, with a tentative D call TRBD1 (6 bases). CDR1 is MNHEY, CDR2 SMNVEV, per germline (reference sequence). The CDR3 totals 15 residues. Trimming removed 0 bases from V and 1 base from J, with 9 bases in between. The CDR3 nucleotides read TGTGCCAGCAGTTTATCGGGGGGGGCGAACACTGAAGCTTTCTTT. Protein: CASSLSGGANTEAFF.